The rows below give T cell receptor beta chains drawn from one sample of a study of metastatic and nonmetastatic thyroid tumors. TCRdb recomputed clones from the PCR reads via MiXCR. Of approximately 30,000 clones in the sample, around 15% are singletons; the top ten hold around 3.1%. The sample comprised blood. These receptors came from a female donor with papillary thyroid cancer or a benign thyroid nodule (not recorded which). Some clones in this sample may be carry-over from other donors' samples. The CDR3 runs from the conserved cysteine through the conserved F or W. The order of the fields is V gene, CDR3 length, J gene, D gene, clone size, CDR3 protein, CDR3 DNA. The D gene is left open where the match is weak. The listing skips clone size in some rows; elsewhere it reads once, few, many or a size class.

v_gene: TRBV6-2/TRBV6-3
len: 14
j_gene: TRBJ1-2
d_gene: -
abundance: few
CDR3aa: CASRQSGHNYGYTF
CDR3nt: TGTGCCAGCAGACAGTCGGGACACAACTATGGCTACACCTTC

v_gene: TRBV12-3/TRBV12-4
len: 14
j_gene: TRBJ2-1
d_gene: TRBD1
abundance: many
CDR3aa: CASTQGAYYNEQFF
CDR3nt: TGTGCCAGTACTCAGGGGGCATACTACAATGAGCAGTTCTTC

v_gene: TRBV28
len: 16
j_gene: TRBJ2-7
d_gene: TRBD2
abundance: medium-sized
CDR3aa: CASSSALAGGIYEQYF
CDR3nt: TGTGCCAGCAGTTCAGCGCTAGCGGGAGGCATCTACGAGCAGTACTTC

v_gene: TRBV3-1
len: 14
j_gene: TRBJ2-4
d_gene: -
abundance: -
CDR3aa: CASSQDWGAFDQYF
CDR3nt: TGTGCCAGCAGCCAAGATTGGGGGGCTTTTGATCAGTACTTC

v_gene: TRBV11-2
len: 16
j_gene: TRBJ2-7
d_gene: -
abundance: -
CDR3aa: CASSGLWTIGPYEQYF
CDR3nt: TGTGCCAGCAGCGGGCTCTGGACTATCGGACCCTACGAGCAGTACTTC

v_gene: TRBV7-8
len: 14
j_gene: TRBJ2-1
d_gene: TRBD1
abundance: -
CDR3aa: CASSQRQGTNEQLF
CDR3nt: TGTGCCAGCAGCCAACGACAGGGGACCAATGAGCAGTTATTC

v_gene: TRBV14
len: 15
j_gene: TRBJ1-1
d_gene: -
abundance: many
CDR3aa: CASQSAGGGSTEAFF
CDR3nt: TGTGCCAGCCAATCGGCCGGCGGTGGTAGTACTGAAGCTTTCTTT

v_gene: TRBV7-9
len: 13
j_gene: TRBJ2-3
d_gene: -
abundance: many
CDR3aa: CASSFRETDTQYF
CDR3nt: TGTGCCAGCAGCTTTAGGGAGACAGATACGCAGTATTTT

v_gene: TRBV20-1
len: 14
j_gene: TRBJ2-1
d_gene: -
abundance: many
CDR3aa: CSARRTQDYNEQFF
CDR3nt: TGCAGTGCTAGACGGACTCAGGATTACAATGAGCAGTTCTTC

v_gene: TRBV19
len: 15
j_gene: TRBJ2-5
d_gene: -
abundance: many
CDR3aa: CASSLHRWGQETQYF
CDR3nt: TGTGCCAGTAGCCTCCATCGGTGGGGTCAAGAGACCCAGTACTTC

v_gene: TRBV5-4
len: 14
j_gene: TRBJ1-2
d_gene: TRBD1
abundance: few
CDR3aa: CASSYFDRDYGYTF
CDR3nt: TGTGCCAGCAGCTACTTCGACAGGGACTATGGCTACACCTTC

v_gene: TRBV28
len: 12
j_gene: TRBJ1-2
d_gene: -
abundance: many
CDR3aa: CASKTQGPGYTF
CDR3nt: TGTGCCAGCAAAACCCAGGGACCCGGCTACACCTTC

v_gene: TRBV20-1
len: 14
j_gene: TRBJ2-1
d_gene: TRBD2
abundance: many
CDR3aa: CSASSLAGKNEQFF
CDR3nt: TGCAGTGCTAGTAGTCTAGCGGGCAAAAATGAGCAGTTCTTC

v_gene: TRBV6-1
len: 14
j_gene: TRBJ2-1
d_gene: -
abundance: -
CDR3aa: CASIEAVRCNEQFF
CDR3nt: TGTGCCAGCATTGAAGCGGTCAGGTGCAATGAGCAGTTCTTC

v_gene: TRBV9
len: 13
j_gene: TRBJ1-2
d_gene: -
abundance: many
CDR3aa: CAPGGGGNYGYTF
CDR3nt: TGTGCCCCTGGTGGGGGCGGAAACTATGGCTACACCTTC

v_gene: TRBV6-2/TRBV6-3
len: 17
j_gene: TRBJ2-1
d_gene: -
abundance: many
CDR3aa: CASSRGEWRSSYNEQFF
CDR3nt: TGTGCCAGCAGCCGCGGTGAGTGGCGGAGCTCCTACAATGAGCAGTTCTTC

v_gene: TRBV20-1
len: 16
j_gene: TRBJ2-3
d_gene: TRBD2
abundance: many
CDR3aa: CSARDWTSGDTDTQYF
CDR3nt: TGCAGTGCTAGAGATTGGACTAGCGGTGACACAGATACGCAGTATTTT